This TCR beta chain comes out of a study of cytomegalovirus exposure and HLA in healthy donors. Study-wide background: Earlier, about 179 million T cells were analyzed, and 117 million unique TCR beta sequences were found among them.

Study conclusions and caveats: Reported results showed that the classifier diagnosed cytomegalovirus status with high specificity and sensitivity. Reports state that TCR beta sequences accurately predicted most subjects' HLA-A and HLA-B alleles. TCR beta sequences numbering 15,000 to 20,000 were associated with HLA alleles at 0.05 false discovery rate in a later analysis.

Primers for the PCR totalled 60 Vbeta and 13 Jbeta. Clones were read by immunoSEQ multiplex PCR, and TCRdb kept only the in-frame ones, dropping some. The sample includes about 170,000 clones, 76% of them seen just once. Regarding this clone: Its matching antigen is unknown.

CDR3 length equals 14 residues. CDR1 and CDR2 (germline): MNHNS, SASEGT. V was trimmed by 6 bases and J by 1 base, leaving 10 bases between them. The sequenced sample consisted of PBMCs. The chain is built from TRBV6-1 and TRBJ1-5, with D possibly TRBD1 on 6 matching bases. The TCR originated in a female donor in good health and CMV-seronegative. The CDR3 bases are TGTGCCAGCAGCGAACAGGGCAGCAATCAGCCCCAGCATTTT. This encodes CASSEQGSNQPQHF.